In its sample, the clone carrying this T cell receptor (beta chain) was seen once. This sample was included in a study of control samples from healthy donors and cancer patients. The V segment lost 4 bases and the J segment 3 bases; nucleotides outside the gene matches: 14. The CDR3 length is 17 residues. Looked up from germline, CDR1 is SEHNR and CDR2 is FQNEAQ (reference sequence). The table came from immunoSEQ multiplex PCR; TCRdb's copy has only in-frame clones and leaves some out. This table has tens of thousands of clones, roughly 84% appearing once. The chain carries TRBV7-9 and TRBJ2-7; TRBD1 matches at 8 bases. This clonotype originated in a man aged 45-60 years in good health. Sequencing was done on a sample of blood. The CDR3 bases are TGTGCCAGCAGCTCCCTGGCGACAGGGGCCACTCTCTACGAGCAGTACTTC. Translated, it gives CASSSLATGATLYEQYF.